The TCR beta chain described here comes from a study of T cell changes during pregnancy in multiple sclerosis. The data were produced by immunoSEQ multiplex PCR, yet TCRdb's version contains in-frame clones alone and is incomplete. This table holds fewer than 60,000 clones, roughly 94% found once. This clone was counted a single time. V lost 3 bases and J 7 bases, leaving 17 bases between the germline ends. Germline CDR1 reads SGHRS; CDR2 reads YFSETQ. The CDR3 length is 15 residues. The sample consisted of CD4+ T cells from peripheral blood mononuclear cells, taken in the third trimester of pregnancy. This receptor was taken from a female donor with multiple sclerosis, enrolled in a pregnancy study. The genes are TRBV5-1 and TRBJ1-5, with D maybe TRBD1 (6 bases). The CDR3 sequence is CASSWAGARGQPQHF. DNA of the CDR3: TGCGCCAGCAGCTGGGCGGGGGCTCGAGGACAGCCCCAGCATTTT.